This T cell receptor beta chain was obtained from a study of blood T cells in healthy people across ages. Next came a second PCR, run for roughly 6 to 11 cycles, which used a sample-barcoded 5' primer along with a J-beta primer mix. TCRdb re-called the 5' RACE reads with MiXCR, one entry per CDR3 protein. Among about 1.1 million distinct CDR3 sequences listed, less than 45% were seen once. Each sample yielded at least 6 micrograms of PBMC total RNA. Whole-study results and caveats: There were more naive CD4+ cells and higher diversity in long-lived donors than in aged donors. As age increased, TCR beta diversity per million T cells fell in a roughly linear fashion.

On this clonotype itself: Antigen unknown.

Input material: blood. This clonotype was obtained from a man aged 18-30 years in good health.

The CDR3 here is CASRAPNTEAFF. DNA of the CDR3: TGTGCCAGTCGGGCACCGAACACTGAAGCTTTCTTT. The chain uses TRBV28 and TRBJ1-1; D ambiguous. CDR3 length: 12 amino acids. Trimming left V 9 bases short and J 1 base short, with 9 bases between. CDR1 MDHEN and CDR2 SYDVKM come from the germline V gene.